This is a list of T cell receptor beta chains from one sample in a study of beta chain features in type 1 diabetes. TCRdb's table, derived via immunoSEQ multiplex PCR, lists solely in-frame clones and lacks some. The sample lists about 350,000 clones; 20% were seen once. The sequencing input was naive CD4+ T cells from blood. Source of these receptors: a woman aged 18-30 years in good health. CDR3s include the opening cysteine and the closing phenylalanine or tryptophan. Each record gives: J gene, V gene, D gene, clone size, CDR3 protein, CDR3 DNA. A D gene is named only where the DNA matches it firmly. Not every row has a clone size; where given, it reads once, few, many or a size class.

TRBJ2-7 | TRBV15 | - | few | CATSRAHRAYEQYF | TGTGCCACCAGCAGAGCACACAGGGCCTACGAGCAGTACTTC
TRBJ2-1 | TRBV4-1 | TRBD2 | few | CASRGLAGVVNEQFF | TGCGCCAGCAGGGGACTAGCGGGAGTTGTCAATGAGCAGTTCTTC
TRBJ2-3 | TRBV2 | - | few | CATPVDTQYF | TGTGCCACCCCGGTGGATACGCAGTATTTT
TRBJ2-5 | TRBV2 | TRBD1 | few | CASRTGQGWWETQYF | TGTGCCAGCAGAACCGGACAGGGGTGGTGGGAGACCCAGTACTTC
TRBJ2-3 | TRBV11-2 | - | few | CASSLEGLAAQYF | TGTGCCAGCAGCTTAGAAGGTCTAGCAGCGCAGTATTTT
TRBJ1-2 | TRBV11-2 | TRBD1 | - | CASSWDSTYGYTF | TGTGCCAGCAGCTGGGACAGCACCTATGGCTACACCTTC
TRBJ2-1 | TRBV5-1 | TRBD1 | - | CASSPGDRAYNEQFF | TGCGCCAGCAGCCCGGGGGACAGGGCCTACAATGAGCAGTTCTTC
TRBJ2-2 | TRBV2 | - | - | CASTQDSTGELFF | TGTGCCAGCACCCAAGACAGCACCGGGGAGCTGTTTTTT
TRBJ2-1 | TRBV4-1 | TRBD1 | few | CASSQAQGVTYNEQFF | TGCGCCAGCAGCCAGGCCCAGGGGGTAACATACAATGAGCAGTTCTTC
TRBJ2-1 | TRBV25-1 | TRBD2 | - | CASSDTSSGILSEQFF | TGTGCCAGCAGTGACACGAGTAGCGGGATATTATCTGAGCAGTTCTTC
TRBJ2-5 | TRBV29-1 | - | few | CSVDRGTQETQYF | TGCAGCGTTGACAGGGGAACTCAAGAGACCCAGTACTTC